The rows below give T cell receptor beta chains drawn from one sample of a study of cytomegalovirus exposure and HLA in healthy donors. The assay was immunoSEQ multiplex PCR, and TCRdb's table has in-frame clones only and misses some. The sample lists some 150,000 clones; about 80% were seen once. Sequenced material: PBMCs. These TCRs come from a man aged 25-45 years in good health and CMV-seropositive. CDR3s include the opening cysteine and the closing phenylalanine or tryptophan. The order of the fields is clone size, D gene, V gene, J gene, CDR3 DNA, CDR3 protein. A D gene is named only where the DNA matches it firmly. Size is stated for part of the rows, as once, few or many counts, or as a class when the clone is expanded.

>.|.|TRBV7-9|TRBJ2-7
TGTGCCAGCAGCTTAAGCGGACCCTACGAGCAGTACTTC
CASSLSGPYEQYF
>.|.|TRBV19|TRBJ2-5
TGTGCCAGTAGTATCGACAGCCAAGAGACCCAGTACTTC
CASSIDSQETQYF
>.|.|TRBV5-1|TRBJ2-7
TGCGCCAGCAGCCGCGGGGCAAGCCAGGGTAGAATTTACGAGCAGTACTTC
CASSRGASQGRIYEQYF
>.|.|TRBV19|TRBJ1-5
TGTGCCAGTAGTTACCCGGGACATCCTAATCAGCCCCAGCATTTT
CASSYPGHPNQPQHF
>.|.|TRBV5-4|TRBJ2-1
TGTGCCAGCAGCCCTCGGGTCCTCCCCTACAATGAGCAGTTCTTC
CASSPRVLPYNEQFF
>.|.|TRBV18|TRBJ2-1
TGTGCCAGCTCACCACGCGACAGAGACAATGAGCAGTTCTTC
CASSPRDRDNEQFF
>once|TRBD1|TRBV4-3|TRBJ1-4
TGCGCCAGCAGCTCAGGAACCGGGACAGGGCCGGAAAAACTGTTTTTT
CASSSGTGTGPEKLFF
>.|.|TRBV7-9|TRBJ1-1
TGTGCCAGCAGCTTCAGGGGAAGTGAATCGACTGAAGCTTTCTTT
CASSFRGSESTEAFF
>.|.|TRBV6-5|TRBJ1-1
TGTGCCAGCGGACTGCTTGGGCGGTTCACTGAAGCTTTCTTT
CASGLLGRFTEAFF
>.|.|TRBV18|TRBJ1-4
TGTGCCAGCTCACCACCGGCAGGACTTAATGAAAAACTGTTTTTT
CASSPPAGLNEKLFF
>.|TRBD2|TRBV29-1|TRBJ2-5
TGCAGCGTTGAAGTCCGGCCTAGCGGCGCACATGACGAGACCCAGTACTTC
CSVEVRPSGAHDETQYF
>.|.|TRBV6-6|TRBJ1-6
TGTGCCAGCAGGTCGGGGGAGGGTTCACCCCTCCACTTT
CASRSGEGSPLHF
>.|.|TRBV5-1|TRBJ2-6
TGCGCCAGCAGCTTGGTGATTTTCTCGGCGGCCTCTGGGGCCAACGTCCTGACTTTC
CASSLVIFSAASGANVLTF
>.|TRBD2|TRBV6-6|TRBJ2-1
TGTGCCAGCAGTGGGGGGGTTAATGAGCAGTTCTTC
CASSGGVNEQFF
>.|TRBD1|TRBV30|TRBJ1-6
TGTGCCTGGTCTATTCCCGGGACAGCCAATTCACCCCTCCACTTT
CAWSIPGTANSPLHF
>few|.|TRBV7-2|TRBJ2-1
TGTGCCAGCAGCCCAAGGGGGTCCTACAATGAGCAGTTCTTC
CASSPRGSYNEQFF
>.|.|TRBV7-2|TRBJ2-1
TGTGCCAGCAGTCCAGGTTTACAGTTCTTC
CASSPGLQFF
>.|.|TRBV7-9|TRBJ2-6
TGTGCCAGCAGCCCCCCAGGGGTTTCTGGGGCCAACGTCCTGACTTTC
CASSPPGVSGANVLTF
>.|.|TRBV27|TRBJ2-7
TGTGCCAGCAGTTCCCTCTTTCCAGGGGTAGTAATCTCCAACGAGCAGTACTTC
CASSSLFPGVVISNEQYF